The rows below give T cell receptor beta chains drawn from one sample of a study of STAT3 mutations in large granular lymphocyte leukemia. Assay: immunoSEQ multiplex PCR; the TCRdb copy retains only in-frame clones and omits some. The sample lists roughly 31,000 clones, about 80% occurring once. Sequenced: peripheral blood mononuclear cells. The origin of the receptors is a woman aged 50 to 65 with T-cell large granular lymphocyte leukemia. Some clones in this sample may be carry-over from other donors' samples. The CDR3 runs from the conserved cysteine through the conserved F or W. A D gene is named only where the DNA matches it firmly. Part of the rows lack a size; the others show once, few, many or a class for expanded clones.

j_gene	abundance	d_gene	v_gene	CDR3nt	CDR3aa
TRBJ2-1	NA	TRBD1	TRBV6-6	TGTGCCAGCAGTTACCGGACAGGGTACAATGAGCAGTTCTTC	CASSYRTGYNEQFF
TRBJ1-1	NA	TRBD1	TRBV7-9	TGTGCCAGCAGTACACAGGGGGCGACTGAAGCTTTCTTT	CASSTQGATEAFF
TRBJ2-7	few	NA	TRBV30	TGTGCCTGGAGAGACCCCCCCCATCAGCCCTACGAGCAGTACTTC	CAWRDPPHQPYEQYF
TRBJ1-2	NA	TRBD1	TRBV4-3	TGCGCCAGCAGCCAAGGGACAGGGTCGGCCTATGGCTACACCTTC	CASSQGTGSAYGYTF
TRBJ1-2	NA	NA	TRBV7-2	TGTGCCAGCAGCTCCCAGCCATCCTATGGCTACACCTTC	CASSSQPSYGYTF
TRBJ2-7	once	NA	TRBV23-1	TGCGCCAGCAGTCAACCCCGACAGGGAGGGGTAATAGTTGCCTCCTACGAGCAGTACTTC	CASSQPRQGGVIVASYEQYF
TRBJ1-5	NA	TRBD1	TRBV10-3	TGTGCCATCAGTAAGGGGGCAAGCAATCAGCCCCAGCATTTT	CAISKGASNQPQHF
TRBJ2-3	NA	NA	TRBV28	TGTGCCAGCAGTTTTGGAGAAATGGATACGCAGTATTTT	CASSFGEMDTQYF
TRBJ2-1	NA	TRBD2	TRBV4-3	TGCGCCAGCAGCCAAGTAAATAGCGGGGATATTTACAATGAGCAGTTCTTC	CASSQVNSGDIYNEQFF
TRBJ1-2	NA	TRBD1	TRBV29-1	TGCAGCGTTCGAAGACAGGGCGGGAACTATGGCTACACCTTC	CSVRRQGGNYGYTF
TRBJ2-2	few	TRBD1	TRBV5-4	TGTGCCAGCAGCTTGAGGGACAGGGGGACCGGGGAGCTGTTTTTT	CASSLRDRGTGELFF
TRBJ2-7	once	TRBD2	TRBV19	TGTGCCAGTAGTATAAGCCTAGCGGGAGAGCAGTACTTC	CASSISLAGEQYF
TRBJ1-4	once	TRBD1	TRBV30	TGTGCCTGGAGTGATGACAGGGGGGGAAAACTGTTTTTT	CAWSDDRGGKLFF
TRBJ2-7	NA	TRBD1	TRBV23-1	TGCGCCAGCAGCGACAGGGGTCTCCCCTACGAGCAGTACTTC	CASSDRGLPYEQYF
TRBJ2-7	NA	NA	TRBV29-1	TGCAGCGTTGGCCTTGGGTACGAGCAGTACTTC	CSVGLGYEQYF
TRBJ2-1	NA	NA	TRBV27	TGTGCCAGCAGTTTCATCGGGGACAAGATCTACAATGAGCAGTTCTTC	CASSFIGDKIYNEQFF
TRBJ1-1	NA	NA	TRBV18	TGTGCCAGCTCACCACTGAAGGGACCGAACACTGAAGCTTTCTTT	CASSPLKGPNTEAFF
TRBJ2-3	NA	TRBD2	TRBV7-9	TGTGCCAGCAGCCGAGGGACTAGCGGGAGCTACCTACCAGATACGCAGTATTTT	CASSRGTSGSYLPDTQYF
TRBJ2-1	few	NA	TRBV9	TGTGCCAGCAGCGATTGGGGGAGTCAGAATGAGCAGTTCTTC	CASSDWGSQNEQFF
TRBJ2-5	NA	NA	TRBV5-1	TGCGCCAGCAGCCCGGGCTCTGTACCGGAGACCCAGTACTTC	CASSPGSVPETQYF
TRBJ1-2	NA	NA	TRBV28	TGTGCCAGTCACAGCCTACTCTATGGCTACACCTTC	CASHSLLYGYTF
TRBJ2-3	NA	NA	TRBV5-5	TGTGCCAGCAGCTTGCCAGGGTCGGATACGCAGTATTTT	CASSLPGSDTQYF
TRBJ2-7	NA	NA	TRBV14	TGTGCCAGCAGCCAAGGAGTGACAGGTTCCTACGAGCAGTACTTC	CASSQGVTGSYEQYF
TRBJ2-4	NA	NA	TRBV5-4	TGTGCCAGCAGCTTGGGTCAAAACATTCAGTACTTC	CASSLGQNIQYF
TRBJ1-3	NA	NA	TRBV7-2	TGTGCCAGCAGCCAGGGACCCTACTCTGGAAACACCATATATTTT	CASSQGPYSGNTIYF
TRBJ2-3	NA	NA	TRBV29-1	TGCAGCGGGGGGCCGGGCACAGATACGCAGTATTTT	CSGGPGTDTQYF
TRBJ1-1	NA	NA	TRBV13	TGTGCCAGCAGCTTAGAGGGGGATAGCACTGAAGCTTTCTTT	CASSLEGDSTEAFF
TRBJ1-2	NA	TRBD1	TRBV5-6	TGTGCCAGCAGCTTGGGATACGACAGGGGGAGAGGGGGCTACACCTTC	CASSLGYDRGRGGYTF
TRBJ1-5	few	TRBD1	TRBV18	TGTGCCAGCTCGGACAGGGGGCAGCAGCCCCAGCATTTT	CASSDRGQQPQHF
TRBJ2-7	NA	TRBD1	TRBV5-5	TGTGCCAGCAGCTGGGGGACAGCCTACGAGCAGTACTTC	CASSWGTAYEQYF
TRBJ2-7	NA	NA	TRBV21-1	TGTGCCAGCAGACTGCGGGCGGGAGCCTCCTACGAGCAGTACTTC	CASRLRAGASYEQYF
TRBJ1-2	NA	TRBD1	TRBV25-1	TGTGCCAGCAGTGAATCCAGGACAGGGGGCGCTGATGGCTACACCTTC	CASSESRTGGADGYTF
TRBJ2-7	few	NA	TRBV11-1	TGTGCCAGCAGCTTTGGTGGGGACTCCTACGAGCAGTACTTC	CASSFGGDSYEQYF
TRBJ1-2	few	NA	TRBV18	TGTGCCAGCTCACCAATAACCGGAGATGCAGTTGGCTACACCTTC	CASSPITGDAVGYTF
TRBJ2-7	NA	TRBD1	TRBV27	TGTGCCAGCAGTTTCTTAGGGGGCGAGGGTTCCTACGAGCAGTACTTC	CASSFLGGEGSYEQYF
TRBJ1-1	NA	NA	TRBV5-4	TGTGCCAGCAGCTTGGCAGGGAAGGGCACTGAAGCTTTCTTT	CASSLAGKGTEAFF
TRBJ2-7	NA	NA	TRBV19	TGTGCCAGTGGATCCACCTACCCCTCCTACGAGCAGTACTTC	CASGSTYPSYEQYF
TRBJ2-2	once	NA	TRBV28	TGTGCCAGCAGTCCCCGACGAGAAATAGGGACCGGGGAGCTGTTTTTT	CASSPRREIGTGELFF
TRBJ2-7	once	NA	TRBV6-5	TGTGCCAGCTCCCAGGAACTAGTTTCCTCCGAGCAGTACTTC	CASSQELVSSEQYF
TRBJ2-3	once	NA	TRBV4-3	TGCGCCAGCAGCCAAGCCGGGGTAGGAGATACGCAGTATTTT	CASSQAGVGDTQYF
TRBJ2-7	NA	NA	TRBV7-9	TGTGCCAGCGGGGCTCAGTCGGCCGGATCCTACGAGCAGTACTTC	CASGAQSAGSYEQYF